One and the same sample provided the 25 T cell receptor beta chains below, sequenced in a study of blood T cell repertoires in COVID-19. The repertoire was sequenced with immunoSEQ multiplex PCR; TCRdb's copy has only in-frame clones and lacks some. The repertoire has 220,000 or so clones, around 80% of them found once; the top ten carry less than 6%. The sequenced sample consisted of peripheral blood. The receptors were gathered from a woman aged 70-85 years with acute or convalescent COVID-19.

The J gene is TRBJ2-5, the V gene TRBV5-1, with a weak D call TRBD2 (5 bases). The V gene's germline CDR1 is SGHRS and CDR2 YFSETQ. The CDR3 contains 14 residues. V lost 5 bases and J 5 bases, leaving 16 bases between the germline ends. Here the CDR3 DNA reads TGCGCCAGCAGGTCTTTCGGGGTGTCGGAGACCCAGTACTTC. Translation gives CASRSFGVSETQYF.

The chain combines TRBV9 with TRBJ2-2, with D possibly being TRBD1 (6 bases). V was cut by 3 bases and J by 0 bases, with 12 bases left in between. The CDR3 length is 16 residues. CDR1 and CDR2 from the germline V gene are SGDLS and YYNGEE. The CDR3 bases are TGTGCCAGCAGCGGGCACAGGGCCCCGAACACCGGGGAGCTGTTTTTT. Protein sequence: CASSGHRAPNTGELFF.

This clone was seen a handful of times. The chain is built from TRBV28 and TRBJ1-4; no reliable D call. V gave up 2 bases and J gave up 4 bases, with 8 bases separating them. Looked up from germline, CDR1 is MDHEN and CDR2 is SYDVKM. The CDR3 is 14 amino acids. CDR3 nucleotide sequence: TGTGCCAGCAGTTTAGGGCTTTATAATGAAAAACTGTTTTTT. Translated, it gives CASSLGLYNEKLFF.

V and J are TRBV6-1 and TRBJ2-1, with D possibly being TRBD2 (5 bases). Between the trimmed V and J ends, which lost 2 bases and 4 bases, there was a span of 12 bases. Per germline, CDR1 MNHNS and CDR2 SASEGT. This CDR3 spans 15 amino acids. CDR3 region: CASSESRTGYNEQFF. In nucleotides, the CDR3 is TGTGCCAGCAGTGAAAGTAGGACGGGATACAATGAGCAGTTCTTC.

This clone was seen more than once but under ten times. The CDR3: CASSILAGGIGNEQFF. For the CDR3, the DNA is TGTGCCAGCAGTATCCTAGCGGGAGGGATCGGCAATGAGCAGTTCTTC. V gene TRBV27 combines with J gene TRBJ2-1, with 12 nucleotides matching TRBD2. The CDR3 totals 16 residues. After removal of 5 bases from V and 6 bases from J, the junction contained 8 bases not matched to a gene. Per germline, CDR1 MNHEY and CDR2 SMNVEV (reference sequence).

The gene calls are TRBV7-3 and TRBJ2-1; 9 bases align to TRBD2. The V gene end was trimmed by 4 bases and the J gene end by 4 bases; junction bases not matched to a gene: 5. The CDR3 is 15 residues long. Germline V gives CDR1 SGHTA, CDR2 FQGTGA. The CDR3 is CASSWGLAGYNEQFF. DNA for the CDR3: TGTGCCAGCAGCTGGGGGCTAGCGGGGTACAATGAGCAGTTCTTC. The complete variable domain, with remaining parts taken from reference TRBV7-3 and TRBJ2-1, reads GAGVSQTPSNKVTEKGKYVELRCDPISGHTALYWYRQSLGQGPEFLIYFQGTGAADDSGLPNDRFFAVRPEGSVSTLKIQRTERGDSAVYLCASSWGLAGYNEQFFGPGTRLTVL.

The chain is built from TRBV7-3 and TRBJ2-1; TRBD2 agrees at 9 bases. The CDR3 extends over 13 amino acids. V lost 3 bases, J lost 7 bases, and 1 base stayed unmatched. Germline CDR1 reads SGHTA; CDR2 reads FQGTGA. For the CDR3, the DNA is TGTGCCAGCAGCTTGGGACTAGCAAATGAGCAGTTCTTC. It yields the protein CASSLGLANEQFF.

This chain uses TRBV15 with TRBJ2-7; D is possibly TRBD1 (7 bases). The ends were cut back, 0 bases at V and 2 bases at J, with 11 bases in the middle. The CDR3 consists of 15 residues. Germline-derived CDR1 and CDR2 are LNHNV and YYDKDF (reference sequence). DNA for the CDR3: TGTGCCACCAGCAGAGAGCAGGGGGGAACCTACGAGCAGTACTTC. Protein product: CATSREQGGTYEQYF. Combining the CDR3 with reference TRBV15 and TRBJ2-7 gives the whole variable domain DAMVIQNPRYQVTQFGKPVTLSCSQTLNHNVMYWYQQKSSQAPKLLFHYYDKDFNNEADTPDNFQSRRPNTSFCFLDIRSPGLGDTAMYLCATSREQGGTYEQYFGPGTRLTVT.

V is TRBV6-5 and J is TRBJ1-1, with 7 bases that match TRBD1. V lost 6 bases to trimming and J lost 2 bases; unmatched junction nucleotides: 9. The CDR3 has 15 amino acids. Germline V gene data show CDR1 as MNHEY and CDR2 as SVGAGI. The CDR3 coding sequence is TGTGCCAGCAGCCTGGAGGGGGACAGCAACACTGAAGCTTTCTTT. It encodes CASSLEGDSNTEAFF.

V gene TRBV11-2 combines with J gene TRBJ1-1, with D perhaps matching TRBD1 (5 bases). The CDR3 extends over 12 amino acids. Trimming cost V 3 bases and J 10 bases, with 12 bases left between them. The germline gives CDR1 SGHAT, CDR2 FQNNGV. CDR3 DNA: TGTGCCAGCAGCTTGGGGCTTCAAACAGCTTTCTTT. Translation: CASSLGLQTAFF.

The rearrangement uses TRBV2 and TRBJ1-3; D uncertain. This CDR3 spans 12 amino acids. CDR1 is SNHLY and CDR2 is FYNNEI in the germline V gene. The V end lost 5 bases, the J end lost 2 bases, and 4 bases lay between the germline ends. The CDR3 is CASSLTGNTIYF. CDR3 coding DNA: TGTGCCAGCAGTCTAACTGGAAACACCATATATTTT.

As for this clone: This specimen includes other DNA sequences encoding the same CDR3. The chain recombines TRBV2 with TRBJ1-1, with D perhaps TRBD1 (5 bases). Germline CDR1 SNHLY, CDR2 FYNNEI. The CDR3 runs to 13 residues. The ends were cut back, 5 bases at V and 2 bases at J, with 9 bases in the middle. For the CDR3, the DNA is TGTGCCAGCAGTTCGACAGTAAACACTGAAGCTTTCTTT. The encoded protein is CASSSTVNTEAFF.

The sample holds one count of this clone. The CDR3 region is CASSERYEQYF. The CDR3 bases are TGTGCCAGCAGTGAACGGTATGAGCAGTACTTC. The chain recombines TRBV6-1 with TRBJ2-7; D is ambiguous. The CDR3 is 11 residues long. Germline CDR1 and CDR2: MNHNS and SASEGT. V shed 2 bases and J shed 7 bases, with 6 bases lying between them.

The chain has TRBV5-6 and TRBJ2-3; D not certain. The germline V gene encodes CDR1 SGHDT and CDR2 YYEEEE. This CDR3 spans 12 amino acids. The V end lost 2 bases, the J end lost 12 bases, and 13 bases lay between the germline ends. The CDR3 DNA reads TGTGCCAGCAGCTTACGAGACACCGCACAGTATTTT. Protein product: CASSLRDTAQYF.

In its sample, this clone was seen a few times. CDR3 protein: CASASLGQGARSYEQYF. CDR3 in DNA: TGTGCCAGCGCCTCCCTCGGACAGGGGGCTAGGTCCTACGAGCAGTACTTC. The V gene is TRBV19, the J gene TRBJ2-7; 11 positions match TRBD1. CDR1 is LNHDA, CDR2 SQIVND, per germline (reference sequence). J lost 1 base, V lost 9 bases, and 14 bases had no gene match. CDR3 size: 17 residues.

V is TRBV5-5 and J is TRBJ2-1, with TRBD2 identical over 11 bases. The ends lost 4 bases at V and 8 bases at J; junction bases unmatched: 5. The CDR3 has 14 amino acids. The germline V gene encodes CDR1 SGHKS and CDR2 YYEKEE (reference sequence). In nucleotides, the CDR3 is TGTGCCAGCAGCCCTAGCGGGAGGACGTATGAGCAGTTCTTC. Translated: CASSPSGRTYEQFF. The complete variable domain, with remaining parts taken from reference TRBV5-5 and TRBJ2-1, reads DAGVTQSPTHLIKTRGQQVTLRCSPISGHKSVSWYQQVLGQGPQFIFQYYEKEERGRGNFPDRFSARQFPNYSSELNVNALLLGDSALYLCASSPSGRTYEQFFGPGTRLTVL.

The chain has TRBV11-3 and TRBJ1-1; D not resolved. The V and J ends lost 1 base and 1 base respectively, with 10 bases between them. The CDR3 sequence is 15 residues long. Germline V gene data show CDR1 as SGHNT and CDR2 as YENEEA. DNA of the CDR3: TGTGCCAGCAGCTTAGGGAGGTCGGCGAACACTGAAGCTTTCTTT. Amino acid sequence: CASSLGRSANTEAFF.

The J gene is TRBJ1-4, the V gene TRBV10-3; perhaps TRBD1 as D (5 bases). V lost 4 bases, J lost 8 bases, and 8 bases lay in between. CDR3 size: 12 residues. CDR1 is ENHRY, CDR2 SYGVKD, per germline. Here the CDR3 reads CAISAGGEKLFF. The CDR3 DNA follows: TGTGCCATCAGTGCTGGGGGGGAAAAACTGTTTTTT.

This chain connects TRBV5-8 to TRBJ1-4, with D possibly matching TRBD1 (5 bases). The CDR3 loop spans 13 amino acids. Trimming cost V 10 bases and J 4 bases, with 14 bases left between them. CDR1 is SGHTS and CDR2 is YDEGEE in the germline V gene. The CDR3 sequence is CAGGGPINEKLFF. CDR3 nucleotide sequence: TGTGCCGGGGGGGGACCGATTAATGAAAAACTGTTTTTT.

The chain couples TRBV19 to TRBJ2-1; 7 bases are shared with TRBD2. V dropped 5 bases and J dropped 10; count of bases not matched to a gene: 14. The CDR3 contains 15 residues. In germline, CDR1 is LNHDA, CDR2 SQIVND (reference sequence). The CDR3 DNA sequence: TGTGCCAGTAGTCGGATGGAGGGAGGGCTAAACGAGCAGTTCTTC. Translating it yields CASSRMEGGLNEQFF.

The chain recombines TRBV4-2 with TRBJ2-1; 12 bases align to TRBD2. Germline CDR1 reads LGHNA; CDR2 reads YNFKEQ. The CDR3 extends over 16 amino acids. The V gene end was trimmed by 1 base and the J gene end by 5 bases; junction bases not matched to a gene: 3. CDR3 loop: CASSQATSGSDNEQFF. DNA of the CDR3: TGTGCCAGCAGCCAAGCGACTAGCGGGAGTGACAATGAGCAGTTCTTC.

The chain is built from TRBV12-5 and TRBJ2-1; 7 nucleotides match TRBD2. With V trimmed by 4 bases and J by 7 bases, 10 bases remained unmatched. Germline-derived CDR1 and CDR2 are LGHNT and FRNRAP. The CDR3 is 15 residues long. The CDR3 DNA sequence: TGTGCTAGTGGTTCCTCCCGGGGGGTAGGAAATGAGCAGTTCTTC. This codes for CASGSSRGVGNEQFF.

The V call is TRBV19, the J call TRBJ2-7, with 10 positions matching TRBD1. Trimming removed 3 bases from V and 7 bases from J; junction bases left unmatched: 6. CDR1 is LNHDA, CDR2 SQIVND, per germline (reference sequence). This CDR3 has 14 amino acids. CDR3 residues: CASSIETGGKEQYF. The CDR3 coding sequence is TGTGCCAGTAGTATCGAGACAGGGGGCAAAGAGCAGTACTTC.

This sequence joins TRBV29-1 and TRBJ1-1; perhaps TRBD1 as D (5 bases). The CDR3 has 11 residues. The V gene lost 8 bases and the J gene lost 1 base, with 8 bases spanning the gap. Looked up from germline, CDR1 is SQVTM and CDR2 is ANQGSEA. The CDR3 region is CSLDRNTEAFF. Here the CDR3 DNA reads TGCAGCTTAGACAGGAACACTGAAGCTTTCTTT.

CDR3 residues: CASSRVGGRDTDTQYF. The CDR3 region has the DNA TGTGCCAGCAGCCGGGTCGGCGGGAGGGACACAGATACGCAGTATTTT. V and J are TRBV7-6 and TRBJ2-3, with 9 positions matching TRBD2. The junction had 8 bases not matched to a gene; V was cut back by 5 bases and J by 2 bases. The V gene's germline CDR1 is SGHVS and CDR2 FNYEAQ. This CDR3 has 16 residues.